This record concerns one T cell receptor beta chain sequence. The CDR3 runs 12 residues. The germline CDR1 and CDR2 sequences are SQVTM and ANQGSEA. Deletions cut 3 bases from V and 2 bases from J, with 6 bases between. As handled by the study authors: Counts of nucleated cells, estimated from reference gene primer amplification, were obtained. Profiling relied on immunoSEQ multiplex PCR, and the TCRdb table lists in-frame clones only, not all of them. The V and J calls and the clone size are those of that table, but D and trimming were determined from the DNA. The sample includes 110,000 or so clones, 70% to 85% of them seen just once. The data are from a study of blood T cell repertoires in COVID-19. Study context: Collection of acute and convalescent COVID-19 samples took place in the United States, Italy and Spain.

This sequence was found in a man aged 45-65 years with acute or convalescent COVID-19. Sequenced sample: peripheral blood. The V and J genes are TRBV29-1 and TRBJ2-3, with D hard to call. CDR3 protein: CSVEGITDTQYF. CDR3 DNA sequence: TGCAGCGTTGAGGGCATCACAGATACGCAGTATTTT.